Listed below are T cell receptor beta chains from one sample, sequenced in a study of Ad26.COV2.S vaccination and SARS-CoV-2 variants. Method: immunoSEQ multiplex PCR; TCRdb's copy keeps in-frame clones and lacks some. The data contain about 400,000 clones, approximately 92% of them singletons. The sample consisted of peripheral blood, taken in a trial of Ad26.COV2.S vaccine versus placebo. The origin of the receptors is a person aged 18-65 years who received the Ad26.COV2.S COVID-19 vaccine or a placebo. CDR3s include the opening cysteine and the closing phenylalanine or tryptophan. The D gene is left open where the match is weak. Clone size is given for some rows only: seen once, a few or many times, or a class if the clone is expanded.

cdr3_nt cdr3_aa d_call j_call clone_size v_call
TGCGCCAGCAGCCAAGATCCCCCGGGCGATACGCAGTATTTT CASSQDPPGDTQYF NA TRBJ2-3 NA TRBV4-1
TGCGCCAGCAGCCCCCGGACAGGGGGCCTTGGGGATGAGCAGTTCTTC CASSPRTGGLGDEQFF TRBD1 TRBJ2-1 NA TRBV4-1
TGTGCCACCAGCAGAGATAAGCCCTGGAGAAGGGACACCATCTATGGCTACACCTTC CATSRDKPWRRDTIYGYTF NA TRBJ1-2 NA TRBV15
TGCGCCAGCAGCCAAGGACAGCTGCCGGGGGTCACCGGGGAGCTGTTTTTT CASSQGQLPGVTGELFF NA TRBJ2-2 NA TRBV4-3
TGTGCCAGCAGCTCGGGACTTAATCTGTACGAGCAGTACTTC CASSSGLNLYEQYF NA TRBJ2-7 NA TRBV7-8
TGTGCCAGCCGAACGCTGAGGTCTGAAGCTTTCTTT CASRTLRSEAFF NA TRBJ1-1 NA TRBV18
TGCGCCAGCAGCCAAGCGACAGGGGAATCAGATACGCAGTATTTT CASSQATGESDTQYF TRBD1 TRBJ2-3 few TRBV4-1
TGTGCCAGTATAAATATTCCGGGGGTTACTGAAGCTTTCTTT CASINIPGVTEAFF NA TRBJ1-1 NA TRBV19
TGTGCCAGCAGTGAATTCAGGACAGGGATAGAGACCCAGTACTTC CASSEFRTGIETQYF TRBD1 TRBJ2-5 NA TRBV25-1
TGTGCCAGCACCCAGGGTGGGACTATAAACATTCAGTACTTC CASTQGGTINIQYF TRBD2 TRBJ2-4 NA TRBV6-5
TGTGCCAGCAGTTATGACACAGCCTACGAGCAGTACTTC CASSYDTAYEQYF NA TRBJ2-7 once TRBV6-2/TRBV6-3
TGTGCCAGCAGCTACCGATACTGGGGAACGAGCTCCTACAATGAGCAGTTCTTC CASSYRYWGTSSYNEQFF NA TRBJ2-1 NA TRBV5-4
TGTGCCAGCAGCTTAGTGGAGGGGGAGGGTCAGCCCCAGCATTTT CASSLVEGEGQPQHF NA TRBJ1-5 NA TRBV7-2
TGTGCCAGCAGCCCCCGATCCGGGACAGGGGCCCGCAATCAGCCCCAGCATTTT CASSPRSGTGARNQPQHF TRBD1 TRBJ1-5 NA TRBV14
TGCGCCAGCAGCCAAGATAACAGGGTGTCCTACGAGCAGTACTTC CASSQDNRVSYEQYF NA TRBJ2-7 NA TRBV4-3
TGTGCCAAGAGAGAGGGTAGAGGATTCTCTGGGGCCAACGTCCTGACTTTC CAKREGRGFSGANVLTF NA TRBJ2-6 once TRBV3-1/TRBV3-2
TGCGCCAGCAGCTTGAGGGATACAGGGGACTATGGCTACACCTTC CASSLRDTGDYGYTF TRBD1 TRBJ1-2 NA TRBV5-1
TGCAGCGTGGCCCCCGTCTCGAGAACTCAGAACACTGAAGCTTTCTTT CSVAPVSRTQNTEAFF NA TRBJ1-1 NA TRBV29-1
TGTGCCAGCAGTTTATCGGGGGCCGGAGGAAACACCATATATTTT CASSLSGAGGNTIYF NA TRBJ1-3 NA TRBV28